The rows below give T cell receptor beta chains drawn from one sample of a study of blood T cell repertoires in COVID-19. This table comes from immunoSEQ multiplex PCR, and its TCRdb copy is limited to in-frame clones, with some not included. The table records fewer than 200,000 clones, 70% to 85% of them present only once. Material: PBMCs or T cells enriched from blood (not recorded which). The receptors here all came from a woman aged 55-69 years with acute COVID-19. The CDR3 runs from the conserved cysteine through the conserved F or W. D genes are given only for firm matches. Where a row states a size, it is once, few, many or the class of an expanded clone; other rows omit it.

CDR3nt	CDR3aa	abundance	v_gene	j_gene	d_gene
TGTGCCAGTGCGGCCCGAGTGGATACGCAGTATTTT	CASAARVDTQYF	NA	TRBV19	TRBJ2-3	NA
TGCGCCAGCAGTCAGGGGGCGGCTAATGAAAAACTGTTTTTT	CASSQGAANEKLFF	NA	TRBV10-1	TRBJ1-4	TRBD1
TGTGCCACCAGCAGAGCCCGGGAGGGCCCCGGGGAGCTGTTTTTT	CATSRAREGPGELFF	NA	TRBV15	TRBJ2-2	TRBD2
TGCAGCGGGTCTAGCGGGGGGGCGACAGATACGCAGTATTTT	CSGSSGGATDTQYF	NA	TRBV29-1	TRBJ2-3	TRBD2
TGTGCCAGCTCACCAGAGCTGAACACTGAAGCTTTCTTT	CASSPELNTEAFF	NA	TRBV18	TRBJ1-1	NA
TGTGCCAGCAGCTCCCAGGGACAGCAGTACAATGAGCAGTTCTTC	CASSSQGQQYNEQFF	NA	TRBV7-2	TRBJ2-1	TRBD1
TGCGCCAGCAGCCAAGATCAGTCGGGAGGAAACACCATATATTTT	CASSQDQSGGNTIYF	NA	TRBV4-3	TRBJ1-3	NA
TGTGCCAGCAGCTTTGGTTCGAGGCAGCCCCAGCATTTT	CASSFGSRQPQHF	NA	TRBV6-2/TRBV6-3	TRBJ1-5	NA
TGTGCCAGCTCACCGGGACAAATCACTAGGAACACTGAAGCTTTCTTT	CASSPGQITRNTEAFF	NA	TRBV18	TRBJ1-1	NA
TGTGCCAGCAGCAGGGGGCGCGAGTCCTATGGCTACACCTTC	CASSRGRESYGYTF	NA	TRBV7-2	TRBJ1-2	TRBD1
TGTGCCAGCAGCATAGACAGTACCTATGGCTACACCTTC	CASSIDSTYGYTF	NA	TRBV12-3/TRBV12-4	TRBJ1-2	NA
TGTGCCAGCAGAATCCCCCTCACGACAGACTCAAATCAGCCCCAGCATTTT	CASRIPLTTDSNQPQHF	NA	TRBV28	TRBJ1-5	NA
TGTGCCAGCACTCCAGCGACCGCATCCTACGAGCAGTACTTC	CASTPATASYEQYF	NA	TRBV3-1/TRBV3-2	TRBJ2-7	NA
TGTGCCAGTAGTGCCCGGGGTAGCAATCAGCCCCAGCATTTT	CASSARGSNQPQHF	NA	TRBV19	TRBJ1-5	NA
TGTGCCAGCAGCTTGGGGGACTCTCGTCAAGGACAGCCCCAGCATTTT	CASSLGDSRQGQPQHF	NA	TRBV5-6	TRBJ1-5	NA
TGTGCCAGCAGCTCCTACCGTCGGCACCGGGACAGAGCTAACTATGGCTACACCTTC	CASSSYRRHRDRANYGYTF	few	TRBV11-2	TRBJ1-2	TRBD1
TGTGCCAGCAATGAGCGGGGGGATTACAATGAGCAGTTCTTC	CASNERGDYNEQFF	NA	TRBV19	TRBJ2-1	TRBD2
TGTGCCCCCTCTCGGCGGATCGGTTTCGATACGCAGTATTTT	CAPSRRIGFDTQYF	NA	TRBV3-1/TRBV3-2	TRBJ2-3	NA
TGTGCCAGCAGCCGTGTGACAGGTCCCCTTTACAATCAGCCCCAGCATTTT	CASSRVTGPLYNQPQHF	NA	TRBV7-2	TRBJ1-5	NA
TGTGCCAGCAGCTTAGGGGAGGCGGGGAAGACTTTCTTT	CASSLGEAGKTFF	NA	TRBV7-9	TRBJ1-1	NA
TGTGCCAGCAGTCTTTACAGAGTAGACCAGCCCCAGCATTTT	CASSLYRVDQPQHF	few	TRBV28	TRBJ1-5	NA
TGTGCCAGCAGCTCAAATCAAGGGGTTCCTGAAGCTTTCTTT	CASSSNQGVPEAFF	few	TRBV11-2	TRBJ1-1	NA
TGTGCCAGCAGCTTGAGTGCGGGGGGGCATAATACGCAGTATTTT	CASSLSAGGHNTQYF	NA	TRBV5-4	TRBJ2-3	TRBD2
TGTGCCAGCAGCTTGGGGGGGCGCATGGGGTTGGACTATGGCTACACCTTC	CASSLGGRMGLDYGYTF	medium-sized	TRBV7-2	TRBJ1-2	NA
TGTGCCAGCAGTTCACAGGGGGCGCTTGCAGCTTTCTTT	CASSSQGALAAFF	few	TRBV28	TRBJ1-1	TRBD1
TGCAGCGGAGGACCAGACAGTGGCTACACCTTC	CSGGPDSGYTF	NA	TRBV29-1	TRBJ1-2	NA
TGTGCCAGCAGCTTAAAGGCTAGCGGGGGGAAAGAGACCCAGTACTTC	CASSLKASGGKETQYF	NA	TRBV7-2	TRBJ2-5	TRBD2
TGTGCCAGCAGCTTAGGTCACCGGTGGGACTCCTTCTACGAGCAGTACTTC	CASSLGHRWDSFYEQYF	once	TRBV7-9	TRBJ2-7	NA
TGTGCCAGCAGCGGGACAGGGGGCGTTCAGACCCAGTACTTC	CASSGTGGVQTQYF	NA	TRBV6-5	TRBJ2-5	TRBD1
TGTGCCAGCAGCCAAGGGGGGGCGGGAGTGGTTGAAGCTTTCTTT	CASSQGGAGVVEAFF	NA	TRBV3-1/TRBV3-2	TRBJ1-1	NA
TGTGCCAGTCATGACAGGGCCCCTCAGCCCCAGCATTTT	CASHDRAPQPQHF	NA	TRBV19	TRBJ1-5	TRBD1
TGTGCCAGCAGTTTAGCCTCACTAGCGGGGGGGCAAAATGAGCAGTTCTTC	CASSLASLAGGQNEQFF	once	TRBV27	TRBJ2-1	TRBD2
TGTGCCAGCAGCTACCAGGGGGCAACTGAAGCTTTCTTT	CASSYQGATEAFF	NA	TRBV27	TRBJ1-1	TRBD1
TGTGCTAGTGGCCCATACGACTTGAACACTGAAGCTTTCTTT	CASGPYDLNTEAFF	NA	TRBV12-5	TRBJ1-1	NA
TGTGCCAGCAGTGAATGGGCTAATTCACCCCTCCACTTT	CASSEWANSPLHF	few	TRBV25-1	TRBJ1-6	NA
TGTGCCAGCAGCCCAAACTACAGGGGAACCTACGAGCAGTACTTC	CASSPNYRGTYEQYF	NA	TRBV7-2	TRBJ2-7	TRBD1
TGTGCCAGCAGCGCGGACAGAATAACAGATACGCAGTATTTT	CASSADRITDTQYF	NA	TRBV9	TRBJ2-3	NA
TGTGCCAGCAGTGCCATGCTGGCCGAGCAGTACTTC	CASSAMLAEQYF	NA	TRBV12-3/TRBV12-4	TRBJ2-7	NA
TGTGCCAGCAGCATTGGGGACAGCAGCTTTGGCTACACCTTC	CASSIGDSSFGYTF	NA	TRBV28	TRBJ1-2	TRBD1
TGTGCCAGCAGCGAGGACAACAGGGTCGCGAACACCGGGGAGCTGTTTTTT	CASSEDNRVANTGELFF	once	TRBV13	TRBJ2-2	NA
TGTGCCAGCAGCAAAATGGCGCCGGGGACTGAAGCTTTCTTT	CASSKMAPGTEAFF	NA	TRBV27	TRBJ1-1	NA
TGTGCCAGCAGCTTAGCTCAGGGAACAGATACGCAGTATTTT	CASSLAQGTDTQYF	few	TRBV7-8	TRBJ2-3	NA
TGTGCCACCAGTGACCGGGGACAGGGGGTAGTCGATGAGCAGTTCTTC	CATSDRGQGVVDEQFF	NA	TRBV24-1	TRBJ2-1	TRBD1
TGTGCCAGCAGCCAGGGGAGGTCGGGGGAGCTGTTTTTT	CASSQGRSGELFF	once	TRBV3-1/TRBV3-2	TRBJ2-2	NA
TGTGCCAGTAGTATTGGAACAGGGGATAAGGGCAATCAGCCCCAGCATTTT	CASSIGTGDKGNQPQHF	NA	TRBV19	TRBJ1-5	TRBD1
TGTGCCAGCAGTTCGATTGGGGCTAGCGGGAGGGGAGAGCAGTACTTC	CASSSIGASGRGEQYF	once	TRBV5-5	TRBJ2-7	TRBD2
TGTGCCAGCTCACCGCGACAGGCAAACTCTGGAAACACCATATATTTT	CASSPRQANSGNTIYF	few	TRBV18	TRBJ1-3	NA
TGCGCCAGCAGCTTGGATCGGAGCAGCGAGCAGTACTTC	CASSLDRSSEQYF	NA	TRBV5-1	TRBJ2-7	NA
TGTGCCAGCAGCTCCCCGGCAGGCTCTGGAAACACCATATATTTT	CASSSPAGSGNTIYF	few	TRBV5-4	TRBJ1-3	NA
TGTGCCAGCAGCCATGAACTAGGTACGGAGCAGTTCTTC	CASSHELGTEQFF	NA	TRBV3-1/TRBV3-2	TRBJ2-1	NA
TGCAGCGTTAAGGCACAGGGGAACACTGAAGCTTTCTTT	CSVKAQGNTEAFF	few	TRBV29-1	TRBJ1-1	NA
TGTGCCAGCACCCAGGACCCGGGATTCTACAATGAGCAGTTCTTC	CASTQDPGFYNEQFF	NA	TRBV7-2	TRBJ2-1	NA
TGTGCCAGCAGCTTACAAGGAGACGATTCACCCCTCCACTTT	CASSLQGDDSPLHF	NA	TRBV7-9	TRBJ1-6	NA